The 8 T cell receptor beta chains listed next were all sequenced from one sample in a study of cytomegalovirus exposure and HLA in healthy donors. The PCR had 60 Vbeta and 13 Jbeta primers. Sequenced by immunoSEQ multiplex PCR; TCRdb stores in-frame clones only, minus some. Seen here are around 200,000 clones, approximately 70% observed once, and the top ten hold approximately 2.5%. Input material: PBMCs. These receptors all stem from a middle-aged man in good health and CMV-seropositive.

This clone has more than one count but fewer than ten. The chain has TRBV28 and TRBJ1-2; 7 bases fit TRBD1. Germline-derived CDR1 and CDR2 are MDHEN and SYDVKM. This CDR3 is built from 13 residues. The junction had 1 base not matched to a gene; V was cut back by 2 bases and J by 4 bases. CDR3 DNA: TGTGCCAGCAGTTTAGGGACAGTCTATGGCTACACCTTC. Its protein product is CASSLGTVYGYTF.

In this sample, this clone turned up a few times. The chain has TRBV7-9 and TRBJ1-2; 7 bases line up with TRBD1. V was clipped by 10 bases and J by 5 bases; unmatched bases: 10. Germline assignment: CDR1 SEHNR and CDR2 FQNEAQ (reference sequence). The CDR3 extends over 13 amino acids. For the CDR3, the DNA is TGTGCCACCCAGGGGACAGCTCCTTATGGCTACACCTTC. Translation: CATQGTAPYGYTF.

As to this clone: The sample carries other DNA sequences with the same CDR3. In nucleotides, the CDR3 is TGTGCCAGCAGCGTAGGAGCAGGCTACACCTTC. Translating it yields CASSVGAGYTF. This sequence joins TRBV9 and TRBJ1-2; D remains ambiguous. The CDR3 contains 11 residues. With 0 bases removed from V and 8 bases from J, the gap between germline ends came to 5 bases. CDR1 and CDR2 (germline): SGDLS, YYNGEE.

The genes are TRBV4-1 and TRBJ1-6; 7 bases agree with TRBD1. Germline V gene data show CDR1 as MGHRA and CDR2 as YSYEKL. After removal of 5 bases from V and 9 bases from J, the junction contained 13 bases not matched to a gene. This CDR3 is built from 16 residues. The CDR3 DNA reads TGCGCCAGCAGCACCCGGCAGACAGGGATAGGTTCACCCCTCCACTTT. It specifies CASSTRQTGIGSPLHF.

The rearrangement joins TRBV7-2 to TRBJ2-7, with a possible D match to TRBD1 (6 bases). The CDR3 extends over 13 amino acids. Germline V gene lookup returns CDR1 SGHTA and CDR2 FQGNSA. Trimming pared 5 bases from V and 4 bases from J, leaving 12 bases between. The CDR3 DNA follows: TGTGCCAGCAGCCCGGACAGCTCATACGAGCAGTACTTC. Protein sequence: CASSPDSSYEQYF.

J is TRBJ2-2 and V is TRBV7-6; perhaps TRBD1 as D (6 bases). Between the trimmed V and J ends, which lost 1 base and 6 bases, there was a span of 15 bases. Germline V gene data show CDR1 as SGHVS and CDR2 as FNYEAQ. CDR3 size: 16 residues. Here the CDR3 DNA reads TGTGCCAGCAGCTTAGTTGAGGCAGGGGCCCCCGGGGAGCTGTTTTTT. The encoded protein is CASSLVEAGAPGELFF.

CDR3 sequence: CASSLQENQPQHF. CDR3 DNA: TGTGCCAGCAGTTTGCAGGAAAATCAGCCCCAGCATTTT. The chain carries TRBV6-5 and TRBJ1-5; no clear D gene. This CDR3 contains 13 residues. From germline, CDR1 is MNHEY and CDR2 SVGAGI. Trimming stripped 4 bases from V and 4 bases from J, with 8 bases between.

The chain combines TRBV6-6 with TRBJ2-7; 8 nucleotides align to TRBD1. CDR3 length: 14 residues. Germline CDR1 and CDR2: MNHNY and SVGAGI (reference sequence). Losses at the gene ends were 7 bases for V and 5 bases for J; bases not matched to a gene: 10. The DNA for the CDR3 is TGTGCCAGCATCTCGGACAGGGAACTACACGAGCAGTACTTC. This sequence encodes CASISDRELHEQYF.